The rows below give T cell receptor beta chains drawn from one sample of a study of radiation and T cells in renal cell carcinoma. Method: immunoSEQ multiplex PCR; TCRdb's copy keeps in-frame clones and lacks some. The repertoire holds about 73,000 clones, with over 65% as singletons. The starting material was blood, obtained from a patient whose treatment included radiotherapy and nephrectomy. The origin of the receptors is a woman aged 60-75 years with renal cell carcinoma. CDR3s include the opening cysteine and the closing phenylalanine or tryptophan. A D gene is named only where the DNA matches it firmly. Some rows mark clone size as missing; the rest say once, few, many or name a class of expanded clone.

CDR3 DNA: TGTGCCACCAGCAGCAGACAAAATAGCAATCAGCCCCAGCATTTT
CDR3 protein: CATSSRQNSNQPQHF
J gene: TRBJ1-5
V gene: TRBV15
D gene: -
clone size: -

CDR3 DNA: TGTGCCAGCGCCCGTCCAGAACAAGAGACCCAGTACTTC
CDR3 protein: CASARPEQETQYF
J gene: TRBJ2-5
V gene: TRBV28
D gene: -
clone size: once

CDR3 DNA: TGTGCCAGCAGTGATTCAACCCCCACAGATACGCAGTATTTT
CDR3 protein: CASSDSTPTDTQYF
J gene: TRBJ2-3
V gene: TRBV6-6
D gene: -
clone size: -

CDR3 DNA: TGTGCCAGCAGCTTGTGGGGGAGTATCTCCTACGAGCAGTACTTC
CDR3 protein: CASSLWGSISYEQYF
J gene: TRBJ2-7
V gene: TRBV5-6
D gene: -
clone size: -

CDR3 DNA: TGTGCCAGCAGCTTAGGTGGTGGCACGGTCTCCTACGAGCAGTACTTC
CDR3 protein: CASSLGGGTVSYEQYF
J gene: TRBJ2-7
V gene: TRBV7-9
D gene: -
clone size: -

CDR3 DNA: TGCGCCAGCAGCCAAGTCCAGGGGGCTGAAAAACTGTTTTTT
CDR3 protein: CASSQVQGAEKLFF
J gene: TRBJ1-4
V gene: TRBV4-1
D gene: TRBD1
clone size: -

CDR3 DNA: TGTGCCAGCACCCCCGGGACAGGGGGCCTTGGCTACACCTTC
CDR3 protein: CASTPGTGGLGYTF
J gene: TRBJ1-2
V gene: TRBV2
D gene: TRBD1
clone size: -

CDR3 DNA: TGTGCCAGCAGCTCCCCAGTGCGGGTAGCGGCAGCTACAGATACGCAGTATTTT
CDR3 protein: CASSSPVRVAAATDTQYF
J gene: TRBJ2-3
V gene: TRBV7-2
D gene: -
clone size: -

CDR3 DNA: TGCGCCAGCAGCCATGATGCGGGGTTGTCCTACACCTTC
CDR3 protein: CASSHDAGLSYTF
J gene: TRBJ1-2
V gene: TRBV4-1
D gene: -
clone size: -

CDR3 DNA: TGTGCCAGCAGTGACTCGGTAGTCGGGAGGGCTACGCAGTATTTT
CDR3 protein: CASSDSVVGRATQYF
J gene: TRBJ2-3
V gene: TRBV6-4
D gene: TRBD2
clone size: -

CDR3 DNA: TGTGCCAGCAGTACTCCCGTCGAGCAGTACTTC
CDR3 protein: CASSTPVEQYF
J gene: TRBJ2-7
V gene: TRBV28
D gene: -
clone size: -

CDR3 DNA: TGTGCCAGCAGCTTGGGACCGGACCTCTATGGCTACACCTTC
CDR3 protein: CASSLGPDLYGYTF
J gene: TRBJ1-2
V gene: TRBV7-3
D gene: -
clone size: few

CDR3 DNA: TGTGCCACCTACCGACAGGGCGAATTCTATGGCTACACCTTC
CDR3 protein: CATYRQGEFYGYTF
J gene: TRBJ1-2
V gene: TRBV28
D gene: TRBD1
clone size: -

CDR3 DNA: TGTGCCAGCAGCATAGAGGGTGAAAAACTGTTTTTT
CDR3 protein: CASSIEGEKLFF
J gene: TRBJ1-4
V gene: TRBV11-1
D gene: -
clone size: -

CDR3 DNA: TGTGCCAGCAGCGTCGGAGGGACACCCGGGGGTGGCTACACCTTC
CDR3 protein: CASSVGGTPGGGYTF
J gene: TRBJ1-2
V gene: TRBV9
D gene: -
clone size: once

CDR3 DNA: TGTGCCAGCAGTTTAAAGAGGGGGCCCTATGGCTACACCTTC
CDR3 protein: CASSLKRGPYGYTF
J gene: TRBJ1-2
V gene: TRBV28
D gene: TRBD1
clone size: -

CDR3 DNA: TGCGCCAGCAGTGAGGCAGGGCATCAGCCCCAGCATTTT
CDR3 protein: CASSEAGHQPQHF
J gene: TRBJ1-5
V gene: TRBV10-2
D gene: -
clone size: -

CDR3 DNA: TGTGCCAGCAGTCCTAGCCCCGGGGTCTATGGCTACACCTTC
CDR3 protein: CASSPSPGVYGYTF
J gene: TRBJ1-2
V gene: TRBV27
D gene: -
clone size: -

CDR3 DNA: TGTGCCAGCAGTGGAGAGAGGGCTCGGAACGAGCAGTACTTC
CDR3 protein: CASSGERARNEQYF
J gene: TRBJ2-7
V gene: TRBV2
D gene: -
clone size: -

CDR3 DNA: TGTGCCAGCAGCCAAGATGGGGAGCGGGGGGATAACACCGGGGAGCTGTTTTTT
CDR3 protein: CASSQDGERGDNTGELFF
J gene: TRBJ2-2
V gene: TRBV4-2
D gene: TRBD2
clone size: -

CDR3 DNA: TGCGCCAGCAGCTTGGAGCGTACGGGGACAGGGGGCGATCAGCCCCAGCATTTT
CDR3 protein: CASSLERTGTGGDQPQHF
J gene: TRBJ1-5
V gene: TRBV5-1
D gene: TRBD1
clone size: -

CDR3 DNA: TGTGCCAGCAGTCTTAACAATGAGCAGTTCTTC
CDR3 protein: CASSLNNEQFF
J gene: TRBJ2-1
V gene: TRBV5-4
D gene: -
clone size: -

CDR3 DNA: TGTGCCAGTAGTAGCCGGGTAGCGGACACAGATACGCAGTATTTT
CDR3 protein: CASSSRVADTDTQYF
J gene: TRBJ2-3
V gene: TRBV19
D gene: -
clone size: -

CDR3 DNA: TGTGCCAGCAGCTGGGGACAGGGGGTGAACACTGAAGCTTTCTTT
CDR3 protein: CASSWGQGVNTEAFF
J gene: TRBJ1-1
V gene: TRBV5-6
D gene: TRBD1
clone size: -

CDR3 DNA: TGTGCCAGCAAAGGGGGAACGGGTGAAAAACTGTTTTTT
CDR3 protein: CASKGGTGEKLFF
J gene: TRBJ1-4
V gene: TRBV28
D gene: -
clone size: -

CDR3 DNA: TGTGCCTGGAGTGTGGGGGGTGGGGCCAACGTCCTGACTTTC
CDR3 protein: CAWSVGGGANVLTF
J gene: TRBJ2-6
V gene: TRBV30
D gene: -
clone size: -

CDR3 DNA: TGTGCCAGCAGCTTGGCCGGGCAGGGGAGAACCTACGAGCAGTACTTC
CDR3 protein: CASSLAGQGRTYEQYF
J gene: TRBJ2-7
V gene: TRBV5-4
D gene: -
clone size: -

CDR3 DNA: TGTGCCAGCAGCGTTGCCCTTAACACAGATACGCAGTATTTT
CDR3 protein: CASSVALNTDTQYF
J gene: TRBJ2-3
V gene: TRBV9
D gene: -
clone size: -

CDR3 DNA: TGTGCCAGCAGCGTAGCCCCATTAGATGCCAACTACAATGAGCAGTTCTTC
CDR3 protein: CASSVAPLDANYNEQFF
J gene: TRBJ2-1
V gene: TRBV9
D gene: -
clone size: -

CDR3 DNA: TGTGCCATCAGTGTGACCGGGGGGGGGCCTGAAGCTTTCTTT
CDR3 protein: CAISVTGGGPEAFF
J gene: TRBJ1-1
V gene: TRBV10-3
D gene: -
clone size: few

CDR3 DNA: TGCGCCAGCAGCCAAGTAGTCAGTAACACTGAAGCTTTCTTT
CDR3 protein: CASSQVVSNTEAFF
J gene: TRBJ1-1
V gene: TRBV4-1
D gene: -
clone size: -